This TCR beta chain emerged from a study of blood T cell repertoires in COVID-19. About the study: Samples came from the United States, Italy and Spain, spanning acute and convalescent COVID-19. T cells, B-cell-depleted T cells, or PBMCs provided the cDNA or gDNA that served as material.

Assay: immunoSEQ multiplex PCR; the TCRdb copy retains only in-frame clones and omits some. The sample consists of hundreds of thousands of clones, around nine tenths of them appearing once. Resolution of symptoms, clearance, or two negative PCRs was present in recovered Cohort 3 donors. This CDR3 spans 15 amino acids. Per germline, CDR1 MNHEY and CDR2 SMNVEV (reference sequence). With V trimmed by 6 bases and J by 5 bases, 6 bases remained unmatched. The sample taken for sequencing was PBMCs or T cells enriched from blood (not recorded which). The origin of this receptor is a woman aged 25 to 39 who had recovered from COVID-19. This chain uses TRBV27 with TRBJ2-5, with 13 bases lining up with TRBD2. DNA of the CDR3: TGTGCCAGCAGATCTCGGACTAGCGGGGGCGAGACCCAGTACTTC. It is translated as CASRSRTSGGETQYF.